These 5 T cell receptor beta chains were sequenced from one sample in a study of technical replicates of blood from several donors. Libraries were prepared by immunoSEQ multiplex PCR; TCRdb keeps only in-frame clonotypes and omits some of them. This table holds some 76,000 clones, over 95% found once. The specimen sequenced was T cells isolated from PBMCs. The receptors stem from a human donor in good health.

J is TRBJ1-4 and V is TRBV5-1; no reliable D call. Looked up from germline, CDR1 is SGHRS and CDR2 is YFSETQ. V was trimmed by 5 bases and J by 0 bases, leaving 8 bases between them. The CDR3 contains 14 residues. CDR3: CASREPATNEKLFF. CDR3 nucleotides: TGCGCCAGCAGAGAGCCTGCAACTAATGAAAAACTGTTTTTT.

This clone was counted once. The V gene is TRBV5-6, the J gene TRBJ2-6; D is unclear. The CDR3 has 15 residues. CDR1 SGHDT and CDR2 YYEEEE come from the germline V gene. Deletions cut 1 base from V and 0 bases from J, with 5 bases between. The DNA of the CDR3 is TGTGCCAGCAGCTTGAGAGCCTCTGGGGCCAACGTCCTGACTTTC. Protein product: CASSLRASGANVLTF.

The rearrangement uses TRBV7-9 and TRBJ2-3; TRBD2 matches 7 bases. V lost 5 bases and J lost 0; bases outside the gene matches: 11. The CDR3 has 17 amino acids. The germline V gene encodes CDR1 SEHNR and CDR2 FQNEAQ (reference sequence). Here the CDR3 DNA reads TGTGCCAGCAGCCCCCGCTTCCGGGAGGCGAGCACAGATACGCAGTATTTT. The encoded protein is CASSPRFREASTDTQYF.

The V call is TRBV7-2, the J call TRBJ2-3, with TRBD2 identical over 11 bases. CDR1 and CDR2 (germline): SGHTA, FQGNSA. This CDR3 region has 18 residues. V dropped 1 base and J dropped 5; count of bases not matched to a gene: 11. The DNA of the CDR3 is TGTGCCAGCAGCTTAGTCCCCCTAGCGGGAGGTATGGGAGATACGCAGTATTTT. Translated, it gives CASSLVPLAGGMGDTQYF.

The chain links TRBV5-5 to TRBJ2-2; 10 bases are shared with TRBD2. The CDR3 runs 17 residues. Germline loops: CDR1 SGHKS, CDR2 YYEKEE (reference sequence). After removal of 1 base from V and 3 bases from J, the junction contained 6 bases not matched to a gene. For the CDR3, the DNA is TGTGCCAGCAGCTTGCAGGGACTAGCGCTTTACACCGGGGAGCTGTTTTTT. Its translation: CASSLQGLALYTGELFF.